This T cell receptor beta chain stems from a study of vaccination and CD4 T cells after COVID-19. V trimming: 1 base; J trimming: 2 bases; junction bases outside the gene matches: 5. CDR1 and CDR2 from the germline V gene are MGHRA and YSYEKL. This CDR3 spans 17 amino acids. The Oncomine TCR Beta short-read assay was what sequenced the DNA obtained from cultured CD4+ T cells. Genomic DNA was isolated from CD4+ T cells that had been cultured. Each CDR3 protein gets one entry after TCRdb re-called the PCR reads with MiXCR. The sample records thousands of distinct CDR3 sequences, around 45% being singletons. Worth noting for this clonotype: Its cognate antigen is unknown.

Regarding treatment: roughly nine-day PBMC culture with coronavirus spike peptide pools or control peptides (ViraFEST assay). Positive PCR tests dated from March to December 2020, predating US Alpha, Beta and Delta variants. The source of this sequence is a human donor who had recovered from COVID-19. Sequencing was performed on CD4+ T cells from blood, cultured in vitro. The V gene is TRBV4-1, the J gene TRBJ2-3; 11 bases are a match to TRBD2. The DNA for the CDR3 is TGCGCCAGCAGCCAAGGGGGGACTAGCGGATACACAGATACGCAGTATTTT. It translates to CASSQGGTSGYTDTQYF.